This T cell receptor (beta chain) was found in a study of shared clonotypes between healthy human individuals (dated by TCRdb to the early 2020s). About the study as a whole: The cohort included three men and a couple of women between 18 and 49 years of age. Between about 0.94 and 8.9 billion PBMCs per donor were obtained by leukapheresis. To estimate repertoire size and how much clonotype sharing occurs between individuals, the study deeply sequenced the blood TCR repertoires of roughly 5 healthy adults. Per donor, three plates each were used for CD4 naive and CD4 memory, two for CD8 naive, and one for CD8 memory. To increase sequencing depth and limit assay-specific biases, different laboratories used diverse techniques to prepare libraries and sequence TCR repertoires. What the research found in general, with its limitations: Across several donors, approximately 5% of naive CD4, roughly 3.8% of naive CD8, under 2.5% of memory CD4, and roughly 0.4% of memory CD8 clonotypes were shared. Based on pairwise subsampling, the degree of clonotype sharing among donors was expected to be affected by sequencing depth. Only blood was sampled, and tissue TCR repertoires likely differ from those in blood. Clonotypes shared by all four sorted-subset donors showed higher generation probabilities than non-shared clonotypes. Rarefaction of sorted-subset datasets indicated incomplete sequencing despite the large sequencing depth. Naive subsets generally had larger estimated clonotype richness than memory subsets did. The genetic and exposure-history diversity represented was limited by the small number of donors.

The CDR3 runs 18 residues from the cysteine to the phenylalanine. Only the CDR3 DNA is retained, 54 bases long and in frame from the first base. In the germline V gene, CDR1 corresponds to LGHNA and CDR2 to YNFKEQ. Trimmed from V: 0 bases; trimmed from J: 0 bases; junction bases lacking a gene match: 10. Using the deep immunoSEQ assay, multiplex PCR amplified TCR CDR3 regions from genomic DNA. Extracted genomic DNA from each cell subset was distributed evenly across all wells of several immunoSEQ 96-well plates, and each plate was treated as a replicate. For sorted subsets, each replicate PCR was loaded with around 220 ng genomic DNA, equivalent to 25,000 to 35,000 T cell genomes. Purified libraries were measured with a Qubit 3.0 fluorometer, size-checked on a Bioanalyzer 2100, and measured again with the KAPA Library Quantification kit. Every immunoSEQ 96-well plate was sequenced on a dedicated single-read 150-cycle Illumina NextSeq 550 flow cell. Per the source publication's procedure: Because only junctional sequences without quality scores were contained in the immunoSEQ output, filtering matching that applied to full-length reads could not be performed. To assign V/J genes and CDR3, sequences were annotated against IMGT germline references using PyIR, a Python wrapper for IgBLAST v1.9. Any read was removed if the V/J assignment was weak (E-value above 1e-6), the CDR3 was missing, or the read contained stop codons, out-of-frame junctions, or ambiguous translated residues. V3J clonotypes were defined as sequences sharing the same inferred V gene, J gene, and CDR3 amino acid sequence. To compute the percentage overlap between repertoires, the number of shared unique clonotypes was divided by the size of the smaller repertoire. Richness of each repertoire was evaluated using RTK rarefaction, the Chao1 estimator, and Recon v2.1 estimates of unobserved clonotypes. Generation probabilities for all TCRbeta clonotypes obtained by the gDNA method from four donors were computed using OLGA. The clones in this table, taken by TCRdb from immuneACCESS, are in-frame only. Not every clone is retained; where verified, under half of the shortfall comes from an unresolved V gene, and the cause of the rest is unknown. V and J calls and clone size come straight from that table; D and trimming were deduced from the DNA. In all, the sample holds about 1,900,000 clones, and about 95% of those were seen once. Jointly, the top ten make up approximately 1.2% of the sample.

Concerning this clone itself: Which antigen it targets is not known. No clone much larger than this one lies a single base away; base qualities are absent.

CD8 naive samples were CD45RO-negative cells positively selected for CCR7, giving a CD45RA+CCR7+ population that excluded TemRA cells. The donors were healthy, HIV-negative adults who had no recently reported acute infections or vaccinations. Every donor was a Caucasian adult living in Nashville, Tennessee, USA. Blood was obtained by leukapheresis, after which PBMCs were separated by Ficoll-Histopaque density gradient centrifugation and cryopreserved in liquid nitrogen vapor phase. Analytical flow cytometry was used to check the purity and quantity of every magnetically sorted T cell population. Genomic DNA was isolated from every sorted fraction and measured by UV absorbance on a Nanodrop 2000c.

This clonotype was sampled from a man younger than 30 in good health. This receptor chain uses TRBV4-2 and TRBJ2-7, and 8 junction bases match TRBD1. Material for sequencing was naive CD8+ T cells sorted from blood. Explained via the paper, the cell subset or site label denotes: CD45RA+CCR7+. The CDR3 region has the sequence CASSQEDEGQATSYEQYF. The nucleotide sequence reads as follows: TGTGCCAGCAGCCAAGAAGACGAGGGACAGGCGACCTCCTACGAGCAGTACTTC.